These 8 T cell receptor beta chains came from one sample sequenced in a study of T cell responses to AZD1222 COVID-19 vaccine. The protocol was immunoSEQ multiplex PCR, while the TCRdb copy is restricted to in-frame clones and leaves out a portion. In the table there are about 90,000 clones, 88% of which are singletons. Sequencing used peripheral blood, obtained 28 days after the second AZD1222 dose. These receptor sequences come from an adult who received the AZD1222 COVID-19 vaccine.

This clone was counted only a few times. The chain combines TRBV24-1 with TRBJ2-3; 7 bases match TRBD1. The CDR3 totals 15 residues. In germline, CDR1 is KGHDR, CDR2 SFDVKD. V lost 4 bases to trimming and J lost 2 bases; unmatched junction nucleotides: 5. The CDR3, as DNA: TGTGCCACCAGTGAGGGGGACAGAGCCACAGATACGCAGTATTTT. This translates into CATSEGDRATDTQYF.

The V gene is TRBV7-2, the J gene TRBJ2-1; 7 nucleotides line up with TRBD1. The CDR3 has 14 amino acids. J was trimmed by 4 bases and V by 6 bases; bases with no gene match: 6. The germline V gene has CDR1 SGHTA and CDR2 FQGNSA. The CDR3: CASSSQGLYNEQFF. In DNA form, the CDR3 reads TGTGCCAGCAGTTCACAGGGGTTATACAATGAGCAGTTCTTC. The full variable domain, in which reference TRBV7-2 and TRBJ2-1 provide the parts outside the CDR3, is GAGVSQSPSNKVTEKGKDVELRCDPISGHTALYWYRQSLGQGLEFLIYFQGNSAPDKSGLPSDRFSAERTGGSVSTLTIQRTQQEDSAVYLCASSSQGLYNEQFFGPGTRLTVL.

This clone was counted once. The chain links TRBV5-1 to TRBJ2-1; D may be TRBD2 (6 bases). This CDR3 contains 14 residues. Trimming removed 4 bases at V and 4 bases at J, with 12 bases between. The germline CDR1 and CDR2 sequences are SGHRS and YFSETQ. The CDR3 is CASSLGTSYNEQFF. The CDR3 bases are TGCGCCAGCAGCCTCGGGACTTCGTACAATGAGCAGTTCTTC.

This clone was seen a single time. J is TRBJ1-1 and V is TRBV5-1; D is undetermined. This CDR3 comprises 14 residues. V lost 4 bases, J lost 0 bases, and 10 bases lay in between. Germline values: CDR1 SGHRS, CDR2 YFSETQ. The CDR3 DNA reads TGCGCCAGCAGCCAGGCGATTATGAACACTGAAGCTTTCTTT. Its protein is CASSQAIMNTEAFF.

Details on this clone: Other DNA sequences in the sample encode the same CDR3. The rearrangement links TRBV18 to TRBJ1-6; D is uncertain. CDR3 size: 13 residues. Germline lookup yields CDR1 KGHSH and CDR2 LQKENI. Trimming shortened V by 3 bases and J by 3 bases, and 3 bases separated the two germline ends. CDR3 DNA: TGTGCCAGCTCACCTGGCTATAATTCACCCCTCCACTTT. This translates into CASSPGYNSPLHF.

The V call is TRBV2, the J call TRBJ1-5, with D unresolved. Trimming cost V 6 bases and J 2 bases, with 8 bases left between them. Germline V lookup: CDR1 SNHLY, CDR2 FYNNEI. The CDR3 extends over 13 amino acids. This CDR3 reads CASRAFGNQPQHF. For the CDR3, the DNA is TGTGCCAGCAGGGCCTTCGGCAATCAGCCCCAGCATTTT.

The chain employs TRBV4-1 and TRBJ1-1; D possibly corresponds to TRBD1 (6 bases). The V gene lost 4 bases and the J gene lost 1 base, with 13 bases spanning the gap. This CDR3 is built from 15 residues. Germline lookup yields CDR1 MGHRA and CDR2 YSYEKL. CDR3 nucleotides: TGCGCCAGCAGCCTACTCGTGGGGGCGAACACTGAAGCTTTCTTT. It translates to CASSLLVGANTEAFF.

CDR3 sequence: CASSLVGQVGNEQYF. The CDR3 coding sequence is TGTGCCAGCAGCTTAGTGGGACAGGTTGGGAACGAGCAGTACTTC. The chain recombines TRBV7-6 with TRBJ2-7; 8 bases line up with TRBD1. Germline V gives CDR1 SGHVS, CDR2 FNYEAQ. Trimming cost V 1 base and J 5 bases; bases outside gene matches: 7. The length of the CDR3 is 15 residues.